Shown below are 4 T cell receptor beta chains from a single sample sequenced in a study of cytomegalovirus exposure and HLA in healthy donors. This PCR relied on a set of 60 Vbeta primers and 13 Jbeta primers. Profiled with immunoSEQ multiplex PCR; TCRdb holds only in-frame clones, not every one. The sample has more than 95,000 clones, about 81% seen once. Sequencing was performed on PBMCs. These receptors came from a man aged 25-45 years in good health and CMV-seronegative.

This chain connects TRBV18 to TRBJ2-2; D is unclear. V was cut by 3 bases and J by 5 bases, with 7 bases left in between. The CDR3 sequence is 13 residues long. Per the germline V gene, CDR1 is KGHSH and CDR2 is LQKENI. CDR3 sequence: CASSPRGTGELFF. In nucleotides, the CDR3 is TGTGCCAGCTCACCGCGAGGAACCGGGGAGCTGTTTTTT.

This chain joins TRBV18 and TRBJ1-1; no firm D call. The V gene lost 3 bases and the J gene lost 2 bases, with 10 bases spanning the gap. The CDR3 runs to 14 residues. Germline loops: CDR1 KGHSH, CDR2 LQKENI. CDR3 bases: TGTGCCAGCTCACCCAGCACTACTAACACTGAAGCTTTCTTT. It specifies CASSPSTTNTEAFF. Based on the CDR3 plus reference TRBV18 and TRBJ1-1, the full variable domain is NAGVMQNPRHLVRRRGQEARLRCSPMKGHSHVYWYRQLPEEGLKFMVYLQKENIIDESGMPKERFSAEFPKEGPSILRIQQVVRGDSAAYFCASSPSTTNTEAFFGQGTRLTVV.

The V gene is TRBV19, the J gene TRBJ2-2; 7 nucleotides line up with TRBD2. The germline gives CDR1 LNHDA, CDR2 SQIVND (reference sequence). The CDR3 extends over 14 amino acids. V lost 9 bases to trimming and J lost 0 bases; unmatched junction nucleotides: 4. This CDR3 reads CASRLAPNTGELFF. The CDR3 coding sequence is TGTGCCAGCAGACTAGCCCCGAACACCGGGGAGCTGTTTTTT.

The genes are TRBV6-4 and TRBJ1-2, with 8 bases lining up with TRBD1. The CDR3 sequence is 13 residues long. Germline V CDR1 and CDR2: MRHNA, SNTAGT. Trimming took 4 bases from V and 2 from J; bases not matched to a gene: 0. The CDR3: CASSAGGNYGYTF. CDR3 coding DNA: TGTGCCAGCAGTGCAGGGGGCAACTATGGCTACACCTTC.